The sequence of this TCR beta chain was determined in a study of blood T cell repertoires in COVID-19. Whole-study context: Some COVID-19 samples were acute and others convalescent; all came from the United States, Italy and Spain.

Original analysis: Reference gene primer amplification yielded estimated nucleated cell counts. The protocol was immunoSEQ multiplex PCR, while the TCRdb copy is restricted to in-frame clones and leaves out a portion. The DNA gave D and trimming, while V, J and clone size come from that table. The sample consists of about 200,000 clones, around 89% of them appearing once. This CDR3 has 14 amino acids. Germline V gene data show CDR1 as SGHTA and CDR2 as FQGNSA. V shed 5 bases and J shed 5 bases, with 15 bases lying between them. The receptor comes from a man in his forties or fifties with active or convalescent COVID-19. Sample: peripheral blood. The genes are TRBV7-2 and TRBJ2-5; D is perhaps TRBD2 (5 bases). In DNA form, the CDR3 reads TGTGCCAGCAGCCCCGTGGGAGCTTCGGAGACCCAGTACTTC. Translated: CASSPVGASETQYF.